Below are 28 T cell receptor beta chains sequenced from a single sample in a study of cytotoxic CD8 clonotypes in ibrutinib-treated CLL. Assay used: immunoSEQ multiplex PCR; TCRdb lists only in-frame clones, some missing. The sample holds 160,000 or so clones; more than 65% are singletons and the top ten take roughly 1.9%. Sequencing was performed on PBMCs, taken after 12 months of ibrutinib treatment. Every receptor here comes from a human donor with chronic lymphocytic leukemia.

This rearrangement joins TRBV28 to TRBJ2-3; D remains ambiguous. Trimming pared 2 bases from V and 6 bases from J, leaving 9 bases between. CDR3 size: 13 residues. CDR1 is MDHEN, CDR2 SYDVKM, per germline. For the CDR3, the DNA is TGTGCCAGCAGTTTACCACCATTGGATACGCAGTATTTT. Translation: CASSLPPLDTQYF. The variable domain in full, completed from reference TRBV28 and TRBJ2-3, reads DVKVTQSSRYLVKRTGEKVFLECVQDMDHENMFWYRQDPGLGLRLIYFSYDVKMKEKGDIPEGYSVSREKKERFSLILESASTNQTSMYLCASSLPPLDTQYFGPGTRLTVL.

This clone was detected only a few times. The chain uses TRBV14 and TRBJ1-5, with D maybe TRBD1 (6 bases). V was pared by 1 base and J by 0 bases, with 7 bases between. This CDR3 is 15 amino acids long. Germline V CDR1 and CDR2: SGHDN, FVKESK. This CDR3 is CASSQGQVSNQPQHF. CDR3 in DNA: TGTGCCAGCAGCCAAGGACAGGTTAGCAATCAGCCCCAGCATTTT.

This sequence joins TRBV7-6 and TRBJ1-1, with a weak D call TRBD1 (6 bases). Germline V gives CDR1 SGHVS, CDR2 FNYEAQ. V shed 6 bases and J shed 6 bases, with 11 bases lying between them. The CDR3 length is 12 residues. The CDR3 DNA reads TGTGCCAGCAGTTCGGGGGCCCCTGAAGCTTTCTTT. This sequence encodes CASSSGAPEAFF.

The rearrangement uses TRBV9 and TRBJ2-3; D not resolved. The CDR3 loop spans 14 amino acids. Germline values: CDR1 SGDLS, CDR2 YYNGEE. V was shortened by 1 base and J by 2 bases, with 8 bases between the two germline ends. The CDR3 nucleotides read TGTGCCAGCAGCGTACTCTACTCCACAGATACGCAGTATTTT. Amino acid sequence: CASSVLYSTDTQYF. The full variable domain, its missing parts supplied by reference TRBV9 and TRBJ2-3, is DSGVTQTPKHLITATGQRVTLRCSPRSGDLSVYWYQQSLDQGLQFLIQYYNGEERAKGNILERFSAQQFPDLHSELNLSSLELGDSALYFCASSVLYSTDTQYFGPGTRLTVL.

This clone came up once. The identical CDR3 is also encoded by other nucleotide sequences in the sample. The chain links TRBV28 to TRBJ1-5, with unresolved D. There are 11 residues in the CDR3. V was shortened by 6 bases and J by 5 bases, with 5 bases between the two germline ends. Per the germline V gene, CDR1 is MDHEN and CDR2 is SYDVKM. The CDR3 DNA reads as TGTGCCAGCAGCAGCGATCAGCCCCAGCATTTT. As protein: CASSSDQPQHF. The whole variable domain, filled in from reference TRBV28 and TRBJ1-5, reads DVKVTQSSRYLVKRTGEKVFLECVQDMDHENMFWYRQDPGLGLRLIYFSYDVKMKEKGDIPEGYSVSREKKERFSLILESASTNQTSMYLCASSSDQPQHFGDGTRLSIL.

The chain has TRBV5-4 and TRBJ1-3, with 11 positions matching TRBD1. This CDR3 comprises 15 residues. With V trimmed by 4 bases and J by 2 bases, 2 bases remained unmatched. From germline, CDR1 is SGHNT and CDR2 YYREEE (reference sequence). For the CDR3, the DNA is TGTGCCAGCAGCGGGGGACAGGGGGCTGGAAACACCATATATTTT. Translating it yields CASSGGQGAGNTIYF.

This chain joins TRBV10-3 and TRBJ2-7; no clear D gene. Germline CDR1 is ENHRY and CDR2 is SYGVKD. The CDR3 has 14 amino acids. V was cut by 0 bases and J by 3 bases, with 9 bases left in between. CDR3 sequence (DNA): TGTGCCATCAGTGAGTCGACGACCAACTACGAGCAGTACTTC. Translated: CAISESTTNYEQYF.

This clone was detected only once. The chain joins TRBV5-5 to TRBJ1-2; D unclear. The ends were cut back, 3 bases at V and 6 bases at J, with 15 bases in the middle. The CDR3 is 14 residues long. From germline, CDR1 is SGHKS and CDR2 YYEKEE (reference sequence). The CDR3 spells CASSSRDVRDGYTF. CDR3 nucleotides: TGTGCCAGCAGCTCCCGGGATGTTCGGGATGGCTACACCTTC.

The chain recombines TRBV5-1 with TRBJ1-4, with D uncertain. CDR1 SGHRS and CDR2 YFSETQ come from the germline V gene. The CDR3 is made up of 14 amino acids. With 4 bases removed from V and 0 bases from J, the gap between germline ends came to 7 bases. CDR3 DNA: TGCGCCAGCAGCCCGGCGGCAACTAATGAAAAACTGTTTTTT. It specifies CASSPAATNEKLFF.

The chain carries TRBV28 and TRBJ2-7, with 10 bases identical to TRBD2. V lost 6 bases to trimming and J lost 7 bases; unmatched junction nucleotides: 24. The length of the CDR3 is 19 residues. The germline CDR1 and CDR2 sequences are MDHEN and SYDVKM. DNA for the CDR3: TGTGCCAGCAGCTCCCCCGCGGCAACCAAAAGCGGGAGGGCCTTAGAGCAGTACTTC. Residues: CASSSPAATKSGRALEQYF.

The count of this clone is one. The chain links TRBV28 to TRBJ2-5; D gene uncertain. Germline-derived CDR1 and CDR2 are MDHEN and SYDVKM. The CDR3 is made up of 14 amino acids. V gave up 2 bases and J gave up 4 bases, with 11 bases separating them. CDR3 loop: CASSLGSWVETQYF. In DNA, the CDR3 is TGTGCCAGCAGTTTAGGCAGCTGGGTAGAGACCCAGTACTTC.

The chain has TRBV7-3 and TRBJ2-3, with D possibly matching TRBD1 (6 bases). This CDR3 is 14 amino acids long. Trimming pared 5 bases from V and 0 bases from J, leaving 9 bases between. Germline assignment: CDR1 SGHTA and CDR2 FQGTGA. The CDR3 protein is CASSATGSTDTQYF. In DNA, the CDR3 is TGTGCCAGCAGCGCAACAGGGAGCACAGATACGCAGTATTTT. The full variable domain, with the rest looked up from reference TRBV7-3 and TRBJ2-3, is GAGVSQTPSNKVTEKGKYVELRCDPISGHTALYWYRQSLGQGPEFLIYFQGTGAADDSGLPNDRFFAVRPEGSVSTLKIQRTERGDSAVYLCASSATGSTDTQYFGPGTRLTVL.

The chain carries TRBV6-6 and TRBJ1-2; D perhaps matches TRBD1 (6 bases). V gave up 2 bases and J gave up 7 bases, with 11 bases separating them. CDR1 and CDR2 (germline): MNHNY, SVGAGI (reference sequence). The CDR3 totals 13 residues. The CDR3 DNA is TGTGCCAGCAGTTACACTCAGGGGACTGGCTACACCTTC. Protein sequence: CASSYTQGTGYTF.

The chain is built from TRBV11-2 and TRBJ2-7, with D possibly being TRBD1 or TRBD2 (6 bases each). This CDR3 is built from 15 residues. Germline V lookup: CDR1 SGHAT, CDR2 FQNNGV. V was trimmed by 1 base and J by 3 bases, leaving 13 bases between them. CDR3 protein: CASSLGAGHDYEQYF. CDR3 in DNA: TGTGCCAGCAGCTTAGGGGCGGGACACGACTACGAGCAGTACTTC.

In its sample, this clone was seen once. The chain uses TRBV5-5 and TRBJ2-7; no reliable D call. This CDR3 region has 12 residues. Germline values: CDR1 SGHKS, CDR2 YYEKEE (reference sequence). V lost 4 bases, J lost 6 bases, and 11 bases lay in between. CDR3 protein: CASSGIGSEQYF. Here the CDR3 DNA reads TGTGCCAGCAGCGGCATAGGAAGCGAGCAGTACTTC.

Comments on this clone: The junction differs from germline at one of its ends, possibly a read error. The V call is TRBV28, the J call TRBJ2-7, with D possibly TRBD1 on 6 matching bases. Looked up from germline, CDR1 is MDHEN and CDR2 is SYDVKM. The length of the CDR3 is 15 residues. CDR3 protein: CASSLYSRGGYEQHF. In nucleotides, the CDR3 is TGTGCCAGCAGTTTATATAGCAGGGGTGGCTACGAGCAGCACTTC.

This rearrangement joins TRBV7-9 to TRBJ1-2, with 9 bases identical to TRBD1. Per germline, CDR1 SEHNR and CDR2 FQNEAQ (reference sequence). The length of the CDR3 is 15 residues. V was clipped by 5 bases and J by 8 bases; unmatched bases: 12. CDR3 sequence reads: CASSPPGQGVWGYTF. The CDR3 nucleotides are TGTGCCAGCAGCCCCCCGGGACAGGGAGTGTGGGGCTACACCTTC.

V usage is TRBV5-1 and J usage is TRBJ2-4, with D possibly TRBD1 on 5 matching bases. Trimming pared 0 bases from V and 7 bases from J, leaving 8 bases between. CDR1 SGHRS and CDR2 YFSETQ come from the germline V gene. CDR3 length: 13 residues. Here the CDR3 reads CASSLAQGNIQYF. The CDR3 DNA sequence: TGCGCCAGCAGCTTGGCCCAGGGTAACATTCAGTACTTC. Combining the CDR3 with reference TRBV5-1 and TRBJ2-4 gives the whole variable domain KAGVTQTPRYLIKTRGQQVTLSCSPISGHRSVSWYQQTPGQGLQFLFEYFSETQRNKGNFPGRFSGRQFSNSRSEMNVSTLELGDSALYLCASSLAQGNIQYFGAGTRLSVL.

V gene TRBV18 combines with J gene TRBJ1-1; D is unresolved. V lost 2 bases and J lost 5, with 3 bases in between. CDR3 size: 11 residues. Germline CDR1 and CDR2: KGHSH and LQKENI. The CDR3 DNA reads TGTGCCAGCTCACCAGGGACTGAAGCTTTCTTT. Translation gives CASSPGTEAFF. The full variable domain, its missing parts supplied by reference TRBV18 and TRBJ1-1, is NAGVMQNPRHLVRRRGQEARLRCSPMKGHSHVYWYRQLPEEGLKFMVYLQKENIIDESGMPKERFSAEFPKEGPSILRIQQVVRGDSAAYFCASSPGTEAFFGQGTRLTVV.

The chain recombines TRBV19 with TRBJ2-3, with D uncertain. The CDR3 covers 16 residues. Germline CDR1 and CDR2: LNHDA and SQIVND (reference sequence). V lost 3 bases, J lost 0 bases, and 13 bases lay in between. In DNA form, the CDR3 reads TGTGCCAGTAGTATGGGTCAGCCTCTAAGCACAGATACGCAGTATTTT. It translates to CASSMGQPLSTDTQYF.

The chain links TRBV11-1 to TRBJ2-1, with a tentative D call TRBD2 (7 bases). The CDR3 runs 16 residues. CDR1 and CDR2 from the germline V gene are SGHAT and FQDESV (reference sequence). V lost 0 bases and J 6 bases, leaving 15 bases between the germline ends. For the CDR3, the DNA is TGTGCCAGCAGCTTAGCGGGGGGGCCTATCGGCAATGAGCAGTTCTTC. It is translated as CASSLAGGPIGNEQFF.

This rearrangement joins TRBV28 to TRBJ1-1; unclear D gene. In germline, CDR1 is MDHEN, CDR2 SYDVKM. V dropped 5 bases and J dropped 2 bases, with 12 bases sitting between them. CDR3 length: 14 amino acids. The CDR3 protein is CASSLAEGNTEAFF. Here the CDR3 DNA reads TGTGCCAGCAGTCTCGCGGAGGGAAACACTGAAGCTTTCTTT.

The rearrangement joins TRBV7-2 to TRBJ1-4; D unclear. V lost 1 base, J lost 8 bases, and 23 bases lay in between. Germline lookup yields CDR1 SGHTA and CDR2 FQGNSA. CDR3 size: 18 residues. CDR3 protein: CASSLVARTDGDREKLFF. CDR3 in DNA: TGTGCCAGCAGCTTAGTAGCAAGGACGGACGGGGATCGAGAAAAACTGTTTTTT.

The J gene is TRBJ1-2, the V gene TRBV11-1; 7 bases line up with TRBD1. Trimming at V came to 3 bases and at J to 4 bases, leaving 5 bases not matched to a gene. The CDR3 runs 14 residues. Germline V lookup: CDR1 SGHAT, CDR2 FQDESV (reference sequence). For the CDR3, the DNA is TGTGCCAGCAGCTTTGACAGGGAGGCCTATGGCTACACCTTC. It specifies CASSFDREAYGYTF.

The chain couples TRBV5-4 to TRBJ1-2; 8 nucleotides match TRBD1. Germline lookup yields CDR1 SGHNT and CDR2 YYREEE (reference sequence). The CDR3 has 16 amino acids. The V segment lost 4 bases and the J segment 3 bases; nucleotides outside the gene matches: 11. CDR3 coding DNA: TGTGCCAGCAGCACCCCTACCAGGGGGCGCGACTATGGCTACACCTTC. The encoded protein is CASSTPTRGRDYGYTF.

The rearrangement links TRBV15 to TRBJ1-5; 8 nucleotides match TRBD1. In germline, CDR1 is LNHNV, CDR2 YYDKDF (reference sequence). This CDR3 has 17 amino acids. The ends lost 0 bases at V and 9 bases at J; junction bases unmatched: 13. The CDR3 DNA reads as TGTGCCACCAGCAGAGATCTGCAGGGGGCAATATCAGGGCCCCAGCATTTT. This gives the protein CATSRDLQGAISGPQHF. Together with reference TRBV15 and TRBJ1-5, the CDR3 gives the full variable domain: DAMVIQNPRYQVTQFGKPVTLSCSQTLNHNVMYWYQQKSSQAPKLLFHYYDKDFNNEADTPDNFQSRRPNTSFCFLDIRSPGLGDTAMYLCATSRDLQGAISGPQHFGDGTRLSIL.

This chain uses TRBV6-6 with TRBJ2-5, with TRBD2 matching 12 bases. The J call is in doubt because the DNA end fits TRBJ2-7 better. Germline V lookup: CDR1 MNHNY, CDR2 SVGAGI (reference sequence). This CDR3 region has 16 residues. The CDR3 region is CASSSPLAGGAYEQYF. As DNA, the CDR3 is TGTGCCAGCAGTTCCCCACTAGCGGGAGGTGCCTACGAGCAGTACTTC.

The chain's CDR3 is CASSPLTGTNEKLFF. CDR3 DNA sequence: TGTGCCAGCAGCCCTCTCACAGGGACTAATGAAAAACTGTTTTTT. The chain couples TRBV5-8 to TRBJ1-4; D perhaps matches TRBD1 (6 bases). V lost 4 bases and J lost 2, with 12 bases in between. CDR1 is SGHTS, CDR2 YDEGEE, per germline. CDR3 length: 15 residues. The variable domain in full, completed from reference TRBV5-8 and TRBJ1-4, reads EAGVTQSPTHLIKTRGQQATLRCSPISGHTSVYWYQQALGLGLQFLLWYDEGEERNRGNFPPRFSGRQFPNYSSELNVNALELEDSALYLCASSPLTGTNEKLFFGSGTQLSVL.